These 28 T cell receptor beta chains share one sample of origin, sequenced in a study of beta chain features in type 1 diabetes. Overall study results and limits: Patients with Type 1 diabetes showed moderately but significantly shorter TCRB CDR3s in all four CD4+ subsets.

These receptors' antigens are unknown. The study reverse transcribed the entire isolated RNA, so it sequenced expressed TCRB transcripts. Clones were read by immunoSEQ multiplex PCR, and TCRdb kept only the in-frame ones, dropping some. Here the sample spans around 250,000 clones, approximately 25% being singletons. Sequencing input: naive CD4+ T cells from blood. The receptors originated from a woman aged 25-40 years with type 1 diabetes.

The chain joins TRBV7-9 to TRBJ1-1, with 8 positions matching TRBD1. This CDR3 is 15 amino acids long. The V and J ends lost 10 bases and 5 bases, in that order; junction bases with no gene match: 15. The germline V gene encodes CDR1 SEHNR and CDR2 FQNEAQ (reference sequence). CDR3 loop: CATAPRSQGVTEAFF. The CDR3 coding sequence is TGTGCCACCGCTCCCCGGTCACAGGGGGTTACTGAAGCTTTCTTT.

The chain uses TRBV18 and TRBJ1-1, with D possibly matching TRBD1 (5 bases). V lost 4 bases, J lost 1 base, and 13 bases lay in between. Germline V gives CDR1 KGHSH, CDR2 LQKENI. The CDR3 totals 15 residues. The CDR3 spells CASSRRGGTNTEAFF. The CDR3 nucleotides are TGTGCCAGCTCACGCCGTGGCGGGACGAACACTGAAGCTTTCTTT.

This clone has a single count. CDR3 loop: CASNQRLAGHNEQFF. CDR3 in DNA: TGTGCCAGCAACCAAAGACTAGCGGGCCACAATGAGCAGTTCTTC. This rearrangement joins TRBV7-9 to TRBJ2-1, with TRBD2 matching over 10 bases. CDR1 and CDR2 (germline): SEHNR, FQNEAQ (reference sequence). V was pared by 7 bases and J by 5 bases, with 8 bases of the junction left unmatched. CDR3 length: 15 residues.

The chain couples TRBV18 to TRBJ1-2, with D possibly TRBD1 on 5 matching bases. The CDR3 covers 13 residues. V was clipped by 3 bases and J by 5 bases, with 10 bases between them. The V gene's germline CDR1 is KGHSH and CDR2 LQKENI. The CDR3 sequence: CASSPQTEYGYTF. Here the CDR3 DNA reads TGTGCCAGCTCACCGCAGACAGAGTATGGCTACACCTTC.

This clone was observed a few times. This sequence joins TRBV4-1 and TRBJ2-7; maybe TRBD1 (5 bases). V was pared by 4 bases and J by 0 bases, with 13 bases between. CDR3 size: 15 residues. CDR1 is MGHRA, CDR2 YSYEKL, per germline. The CDR3 here is CASSPGHRSSYEQYF. The CDR3 DNA is TGCGCCAGCAGCCCGGGTCACAGGAGCTCCTACGAGCAGTACTTC.

This chain links TRBV5-4 with TRBJ2-7; 13 positions agree with TRBD2. J lost 6 bases, V lost 1 base, and 4 bases had no gene match. The CDR3 consists of 15 residues. Germline V gives CDR1 SGHNT, CDR2 YYREEE (reference sequence). CDR3 sequence: CASSLLLAGGVEQYF. CDR3 in DNA: TGTGCCAGCAGCTTGTTACTAGCGGGAGGGGTCGAGCAGTACTTC.

CDR3 sequence: CASSLGLARHNEQFF. CDR3 sequence (DNA): TGTGCCAGCTCACTCGGACTAGCGAGACACAATGAGCAGTTCTTC. The chain employs TRBV18 and TRBJ2-1; 9 bases agree with TRBD2. Germline CDR1 is KGHSH and CDR2 is LQKENI. Trimming took 4 bases from V and 5 from J; bases not matched to a gene: 6. This CDR3 has 15 residues.

The chain recombines TRBV7-3 with TRBJ2-3; 13 nucleotides match TRBD2. Trimming took 4 bases from V and 6 from J; bases not matched to a gene: 13. This CDR3 is 18 amino acids long. Germline V gives CDR1 SGHTA, CDR2 FQGTGA. The chain's CDR3 is CASSWTSGSALVTDTQYF. Here the CDR3 DNA reads TGTGCCAGCAGCTGGACTAGCGGGAGTGCGTTGGTGACTGATACGCAGTATTTT.

The V call is TRBV30, the J call TRBJ2-1; D is possibly TRBD2 (5 bases). CDR1 is GTSNPN, CDR2 SVGIG, per germline (reference sequence). With 0 bases removed from V and 4 bases from J, the gap between germline ends came to 19 bases. CDR3 length: 17 residues. Here the CDR3 reads CAWSVLSARSWYNEQFF. CDR3 coding DNA: TGTGCCTGGAGTGTACTTAGCGCCCGAAGTTGGTACAATGAGCAGTTCTTC.

This clone was counted between two and nine times. The rearrangement uses TRBV11-2 and TRBJ2-5, with D tentatively TRBD1 (6 bases). This CDR3 contains 13 residues. Germline CDR1 SGHAT, CDR2 FQNNGV. V lost 5 bases, J lost 5 bases, and 12 bases lay in between. This chain's CDR3 is CASSKQGRETQYF. CDR3 DNA sequence: TGTGCCAGCAGCAAACAGGGTCGGGAGACCCAGTACTTC.

This chain uses TRBV7-8 with TRBJ1-1; D might be TRBD1 (5 bases). Germline-derived CDR1 and CDR2 are SGHVS and FQNEAQ. Trimming stripped 4 bases from V and 6 bases from J, with 9 bases between. The CDR3 runs 12 residues. This chain's CDR3 is CASSSRTSEAFF. CDR3 bases: TGTGCCAGCAGCTCAAGGACATCTGAAGCTTTCTTT. The complete variable domain, with remaining parts taken from reference TRBV7-8 and TRBJ1-1, reads GAGVSQSPRYKVAKRGQDVALRCDPISGHVSLFWYQQALGQGPEFLTYFQNEAQLDKSGLPSDRFFAERPEGSVSTLKIQRTQQEDSAVYLCASSSRTSEAFFGQGTRLTVV.

This chain joins TRBV19 and TRBJ2-7; possible D gene TRBD1, 7 bases. V lost 6 bases, J lost 0 bases, and 15 bases lay in between. Germline V lookup: CDR1 LNHDA, CDR2 SQIVND (reference sequence). The CDR3 length is 15 residues. As DNA, the CDR3 is TGTGCCAGTAGGCGGGACAGCCAGAGCTCCTACGAGCAGTACTTC. It encodes CASRRDSQSSYEQYF. Drawing the rest from reference TRBV19 and TRBJ2-7, the complete variable domain is DGGITQSPKYLFRKEGQNVTLSCEQNLNHDAMYWYRQDPGQGLRLIYYSQIVNDFQKGDIAEGYSVSREKKESFPLTVTSAQKNPTAFYLCASRRDSQSSYEQYFGPGTRLTVT.

This clone was counted between two and nine times. CDR3 protein: CASSGAGGTDTQYF. CDR3 bases: TGTGCCAGCAGCGGAGCAGGGGGGACAGATACGCAGTATTTT. V usage is TRBV7-3 and J usage is TRBJ2-3, with D maybe TRBD1 (7 bases). In germline, CDR1 is SGHTA, CDR2 FQGTGA. The CDR3 length is 14 residues. Trimming shortened V by 5 bases and J by 3 bases, and 12 bases separated the two germline ends.

This clone was recorded a few times. V usage is TRBV7-2 and J usage is TRBJ1-5; 9 positions agree with TRBD1. Per germline, CDR1 SGHTA and CDR2 FQGNSA. This CDR3 contains 15 residues. V shed 3 bases and J 1 base; nucleotides not matched to a gene: 1. The CDR3 DNA reads as TGTGCCAGCAGCTTCGGACAGGGGAGCAATCAGCCCCAGCATTTT. Its translation: CASSFGQGSNQPQHF.

This clone was found a few times. One junction end does not reproduce the germline sequence, and a read error may be involved. This rearrangement joins TRBV5-1 to TRBJ2-1; D is perhaps TRBD1 (5 bases). The CDR3 consists of 14 residues. Germline-derived CDR1 and CDR2 are SGHRS and YFSETQ. CDR3 sequence reads: CASSLGQGDNEQFF. The CDR3 coding sequence is TGCGCCAGCAGCTTGGGGCAGGGTGACAACGAGCAGTTCTTC.

With regard to this clone: One end of the junction fails to match germline, which may point to a read error. CDR3 bases: TGTGCTAGCAGCTCCTCCCCGCGGGAGACCCAGTACTTC. The encoded protein is CASSSSPRETQYF. The chain joins TRBV7-7 to TRBJ2-5, with no clear D. Germline lookup yields CDR1 SSHAT and CDR2 FNYEAQ (reference sequence). The CDR3 extends over 13 amino acids.

The chain recombines TRBV30 with TRBJ2-7, with 10 positions matching TRBD2. There are 15 residues in the CDR3. Germline CDR1 GTSNPN, CDR2 SVGIG (reference sequence). Trimming cost V 0 bases and J 5 bases; bases outside gene matches: 7. This CDR3 is CAWSVPSGRWNEQYF. CDR3 DNA sequence: TGTGCCTGGAGTGTCCCTAGCGGGAGATGGAACGAGCAGTACTTC.

This clone was detected only a few times. The CDR3 coding sequence is TGTGCCAGCAGCTTCGGGGGTAGCGGGAGCTACAATGAGCAGTTCTTC. Its protein product is CASSFGGSGSYNEQFF. The chain uses TRBV9 and TRBJ2-1; TRBD2 agrees at 9 bases. Trimming removed 4 bases from V and 3 bases from J; junction bases left unmatched: 8. Germline-derived CDR1 and CDR2 are SGDLS and YYNGEE. The CDR3 extends over 16 amino acids.

The J gene is TRBJ2-5, the V gene TRBV7-9; the match to TRBD1 covers 9 bases. The CDR3 length is 14 residues. Germline CDR1 and CDR2: SEHNR and FQNEAQ (reference sequence). The J segment lost 5 bases and the V segment lost 5 bases, leaving 6 bases of the junction unmatched. CDR3 loop: CASSLGQGWETQYF. The CDR3 nucleotides are TGTGCCAGCAGCCTGGGACAGGGCTGGGAGACCCAGTACTTC.

This chain links TRBV29-1 with TRBJ1-2, with 7 bases aligning to TRBD1. There are 13 residues in the CDR3. V shed 8 bases and J 3 bases; nucleotides not matched to a gene: 9. Per germline, CDR1 SQVTM and CDR2 ANQGSEA. The CDR3 nucleotides read TGCAGCTCAGCTACCGGGACAGACTATGGCTACACCTTC. Protein product: CSSATGTDYGYTF.

The DNA of the CDR3 is TGTGCCAGCAGTCCGGGACTAGCGGGTCACAATGAGCAGTTCTTC. Translating gives CASSPGLAGHNEQFF. The chain carries TRBV7-3 and TRBJ2-1, with 12 bases fitting TRBD2. Germline trimming cut 6 bases from V and 5 bases from J; bases unmatched to any gene: 5. Germline CDR1 SGHTA, CDR2 FQGTGA. The CDR3 loop spans 15 amino acids.

CDR3 loop: CASSLTSGSRNEQFF. CDR3 coding DNA: TGTGCCAGCAGTTTAACTAGCGGGTCACGGAATGAGCAGTTCTTC. This chain links TRBV6-5 with TRBJ2-1, with TRBD2 matching 9 bases. The CDR3 totals 15 residues. Germline V gene data show CDR1 as MNHEY and CDR2 as SVGAGI. Losses at the gene ends were 4 bases for V and 7 bases for J; bases not matched to a gene: 8.

The chain recombines TRBV19 with TRBJ1-1; 10 bases line up with TRBD1. V dropped 5 bases and J dropped 1; count of bases not matched to a gene: 7. This CDR3 has 16 residues. The germline V gene encodes CDR1 LNHDA and CDR2 SQIVND (reference sequence). The CDR3 region has the DNA TGTGCCAGTAGTCTAGGGCGGACAGGGGGGAACACTGAAGCTTTCTTT. Translated, it gives CASSLGRTGGNTEAFF.

This clone showed up just a few times. This rearrangement joins TRBV6-5 to TRBJ1-2; 7 nucleotides line up with TRBD1. The length of the CDR3 is 12 residues. CDR1 is MNHEY and CDR2 is SVGAGI in the germline V gene. V lost 7 bases, J lost 7 bases, and 6 bases stayed unmatched. The CDR3 sequence is CASTSRTGGYTF. CDR3 sequence (DNA): TGTGCCAGCACCTCTCGGACAGGTGGCTACACCTTC.

This clone has only a few counts. The chain recombines TRBV5-1 with TRBJ2-1; TRBD1 might be the D (5 bases). The germline V gene has CDR1 SGHRS and CDR2 YFSETQ. This CDR3 contains 13 residues. Trimming took 0 bases from V and 9 from J, leaving 10 bases between them. The CDR3 loop is CASSLESTGEQFF. CDR3 nucleotides: TGCGCCAGCAGCTTGGAATCCACAGGTGAGCAGTTCTTC.

This chain uses TRBV15 with TRBJ2-2, with 7 bases lining up with TRBD1. With V trimmed by 1 base and J by 6 bases, 8 bases remained unmatched. Germline CDR1 is LNHNV and CDR2 is YYDKDF (reference sequence). The CDR3 has 16 amino acids. Here the CDR3 DNA reads TGTGCCACCAGCAGAGGGGGGACAGTAGGTTCCGGGGAGCTGTTTTTT. Protein sequence: CATSRGGTVGSGELFF.

The genes are TRBV5-4 and TRBJ2-7; 8 positions match TRBD1. V shed 3 bases and J 3 bases; nucleotides not matched to a gene: 8. Per germline, CDR1 SGHNT and CDR2 YYREEE (reference sequence). This CDR3 has 15 amino acids. CDR3 sequence reads: CASSYTGGTYYEQYF. CDR3 nucleotides: TGTGCCAGCAGCTATACAGGGGGAACTTACTACGAGCAGTACTTC.

This clone appeared a few times. The chain uses TRBV27 and TRBJ2-1, with 9 positions matching TRBD1. V lost 0 bases and J lost 2; bases outside the gene matches: 8. Germline CDR1 is MNHEY and CDR2 is SMNVEV (reference sequence). CDR3 size: 18 residues. Here the CDR3 DNA reads TGTGCCAGCAGTTTATCGATCTCCGGGACAGGGCCCTACAATGAGCAGTTCTTC. It specifies CASSLSISGTGPYNEQFF.